These T cell receptor beta chains were read from a single sample in a study of blood T cell repertoires in COVID-19. Assay: immunoSEQ multiplex PCR; the TCRdb copy retains only in-frame clones and omits some. This sample has about 140,000 clones, with 75% to 80% found just once. The material sequenced was PBMCs or T cells enriched from blood (not recorded which). The receptors were sampled from a woman in her forties or fifties who had recovered from COVID-19. The CDR3 runs from the conserved cysteine through the conserved F or W. Fields, in order: J gene, V gene, CDR3 protein.

TRBJ1-5 TRBV25-1 CASRSGNQPQHF
TRBJ2-1 TRBV6-5 CASSPTGRDYNEQFF
TRBJ1-1 TRBV6-5 CASSYGRVDTEAFF
TRBJ1-1 TRBV27 CASSSGQGWSEAFF
TRBJ2-1 TRBV27 CASSGGSYNEQFF
TRBJ1-1 TRBV10-3 CAISGFSGNTEAFF
TRBJ2-7 TRBV18 CASSRDTLSEQYF
TRBJ1-1 TRBV4-2 CASSPPQGMNTEAFF
TRBJ2-7 TRBV5-1 CASSPTGDSSGPLRFEQYF
TRBJ2-7 TRBV12-3/TRBV12-4 CASSLTVEQQYF
TRBJ1-2 TRBV7-9 CASSLGRANYGYTF
TRBJ2-5 TRBV11-2 CASSDYGKETQYF
TRBJ2-7 TRBV9 CASSPRWRPEQYF